This T cell receptor beta chain originates from a study of vaccination and CD4 T cells after COVID-19. At the level of the study: A median of around 70 days (range 14 to 241) separated dose two from the taking of post-vaccine samples.

The sample's treatment: roughly 11-day PBMC culture with coronavirus spike peptide pools or control peptides (ViraFEST assay). With the Oncomine TCR Beta short-read assay, DNA from cultured CD4+ T cells was sequenced. Each CDR3 protein is one row after TCRdb ran MiXCR on the PCR reads. The table lists some 20,000 distinct CDR3 sequences, roughly 50% of them singletons. Of note for this clonotype: Its specificity is not known.

This CDR3 contains 13 residues. Germline V CDR1 and CDR2: LNHNV, YYDKDF (reference sequence). Trimming left V 0 bases short and J 3 bases short, with 6 bases between. This chain connects TRBV15 to TRBJ2-7; D call uncertain. Sequenced: CD4+ T cells from blood, cultured in vitro. The receptor's source is a human donor who had recovered from COVID-19. The CDR3 reads CATSRDPSYEQYF. For the CDR3, the DNA is TGTGCCACCAGCAGAGATCCCAGCTACGAGCAGTACTTC.